This entry lists 18 T cell receptor beta chains sequenced from one sample in a study of shared clonotypes between healthy human individuals. Some clones are missing from TCRdb's copy, which holds only in-frame ones; the method was immunoSEQ multiplex PCR. The sample has about a million clones; roughly 80% are singletons. The sequenced sample consisted of memory CD4+ T cells sorted from blood. Subset given: CD45RA-negative fraction. Every receptor here comes from a man between 18 and 35 years old in good health.

The V gene is TRBV7-2, the J gene TRBJ2-1; no definite D call. The V end lost 1 base, the J end lost 3 bases, and 10 bases lay between the germline ends. From germline, CDR1 is SGHTA and CDR2 FQGNSA. The CDR3 length is 15 residues. The CDR3 reads CASSLVRIGYNEQFF. The CDR3 nucleotides read TGTGCCAGCAGCTTAGTGAGGATAGGCTACAATGAGCAGTTCTTC.

This clone was counted between two and nine times. The J gene is TRBJ1-6, the V gene TRBV30; 10 bases match TRBD1. Germline CDR1 and CDR2: GTSNPN and SVGIG (reference sequence). With V trimmed by 7 bases and J by 7 bases, 13 bases remained unmatched. CDR3 length equals 16 residues. In DNA form, the CDR3 reads TGTGCCTTTAGAACCGGGACAGGGGAAAGGAATTCACCCCTCCACTTT. Residues: CAFRTGTGERNSPLHF. The full variable domain, rest sourced from reference TRBV30 and TRBJ1-6, is SQTIHQWPATLVQPVGSPLSLECTVEGTSNPNLYWYRQAAGRGLQLLFYSVGIGQISSEVPQNLSASRPQDRQFILSSKKLLLSDSGFYLCAFRTGTGERNSPLHFGNGTRLTVT.

The rearrangement uses TRBV2 and TRBJ1-3; D not certain. The CDR3 is 12 amino acids. Germline V gene lookup returns CDR1 SNHLY and CDR2 FYNNEI. Trimming left V 8 bases short and J 0 bases short, with 5 bases between. As DNA, the CDR3 is TGTGCCAGCGGCGGCTCTGGAAACACCATATATTTT. Its translation: CASGGSGNTIYF.

This chain connects TRBV30 to TRBJ2-5; D remains ambiguous. V lost 0 bases and J lost 5, with 13 bases in between. This CDR3 contains 14 residues. The germline V gene encodes CDR1 GTSNPN and CDR2 SVGIG (reference sequence). In DNA form, the CDR3 reads TGTGCCTGGAGTGTTACCCGCCCCGGGGAGACCCAGTACTTC. Translating gives CAWSVTRPGETQYF.

The chain has TRBV5-1 and TRBJ1-6; perhaps TRBD1 as D (5 bases). V was trimmed by 4 bases and J by 5 bases, leaving 13 bases between them. The CDR3 length is 15 residues. CDR1 SGHRS and CDR2 YFSETQ come from the germline V gene. The CDR3 bases are TGCGCCAGCAGCCAGAGGGGTGGGAATAATTCACCCCTCCACTTT. Protein: CASSQRGGNNSPLHF.

This clone was found a few times. V usage is TRBV5-1 and J usage is TRBJ1-2, with 9 bases lining up with TRBD1. Germline V CDR1 and CDR2: SGHRS, YFSETQ. The CDR3 spans 14 residues. V shed 0 bases, J shed 10 bases, and the junction held 7 bases outside the gene matches. The CDR3 loop is CASSLVSGDRDYTF. The CDR3 nucleotides are TGCGCCAGCAGCTTGGTTTCTGGGGACAGGGACTACACCTTC.

This clone was seen a few times. The chain is built from TRBV4-1 and TRBJ1-1; 7 bases line up with TRBD1. This CDR3 is built from 17 residues. The junction had 13 bases not matched to a gene; V was cut back by 1 base and J by 5 bases. Germline CDR1 is MGHRA and CDR2 is YSYEKL. The CDR3 nucleotides read TGCGCCAGCAGCCAAGGCGACGGCAGGGGGATCGAGACTGAAGCTTTCTTT. This gives the protein CASSQGDGRGIETEAFF.

The rearrangement uses TRBV12-5 and TRBJ2-3; 9 nucleotides match TRBD2. Germline loops: CDR1 LGHNT, CDR2 FRNRAP. The CDR3 has 15 amino acids. V shed 7 bases, J shed 4 bases, and the junction held 9 bases outside the gene matches. CDR3 nucleotide sequence: TGTGCTAGTGCCCTCCGGGGACTAGCCCCAGATACGCAGTATTTT. It specifies CASALRGLAPDTQYF.

For this clone: A far larger clone is just one base off, so this is likely a read error. This CDR3 is also generated by other DNA sequences in the sample. This chain links TRBV30 with TRBJ2-7; D is perhaps TRBD1 or TRBD2 (5 bases each). The length of the CDR3 is 14 residues. Germline lookup yields CDR1 GTSNPN and CDR2 SVGIG (reference sequence). The germline V and J ends were trimmed by 3 bases and 13 bases, with 25 bases remaining between them. CDR3: CAWRIDSSLRGFYF. Here the CDR3 DNA reads TGTGCCTGGAGAATCGACAGTAGCCTTCGGGGTTTTTACTTC.

V gene TRBV16 combines with J gene TRBJ2-7; perhaps D is TRBD1 or TRBD2 (5 bases each). The CDR3 covers 18 residues. The V gene lost 4 bases and the J gene lost 0 bases, with 22 bases spanning the gap. Germline lookup yields CDR1 KGHSY and CDR2 FQNENV. The DNA of the CDR3 is TGTGCCAGCAGCCTAGGGACGGAACGACCTCCGTTCTCCTACGAGCAGTACTTC. Translating gives CASSLGTERPPFSYEQYF.

V gene TRBV4-2 combines with J gene TRBJ1-4; possible D gene TRBD1, 6 bases. The V gene lost 4 bases and the J gene lost 5 bases, with 17 bases spanning the gap. From germline, CDR1 is LGHNA and CDR2 YNFKEQ. This CDR3 contains 16 residues. The CDR3 is CASSPTAGGANEKLFF. The CDR3 nucleotides are TGTGCCAGCAGCCCTACGGCGGGGGGCGCCAATGAAAAACTGTTTTTT.

This clone was picked up one time. The CDR3 here is CASSLETPGQGLAEAFF. CDR3 DNA: TGTGCCAGCAGCTTGGAAACCCCGGGACAGGGGCTGGCTGAAGCTTTCTTT. V is TRBV7-3 and J is TRBJ1-1; 10 nucleotides align to TRBD1. The germline V gene has CDR1 SGHTA and CDR2 FQGTGA. With 3 bases clipped from V and 6 bases from J, the junction kept 13 bases outside the gene matches. This CDR3 has 17 residues.

This clone has at least ten counts. The rearrangement joins TRBV30 to TRBJ1-1; no reliable D call. The CDR3 contains 14 residues. CDR1 and CDR2 from the germline V gene are GTSNPN and SVGIG (reference sequence). Trimming left V 2 bases short and J 2 bases short, with 12 bases between. The CDR3 bases are TGTGCCTGGAGTAAGGTCAGTCCAAACACTGAAGCTTTCTTT. Translated, it gives CAWSKVSPNTEAFF.

The V gene is TRBV4-2, the J gene TRBJ2-1; 8 nucleotides align to TRBD2. V lost 4 bases, J lost 10 bases, and 12 bases stayed unmatched. CDR3 length: 15 amino acids. Germline V gene lookup returns CDR1 LGHNA and CDR2 YNFKEQ. For the CDR3, the DNA is TGTGCCAGCAGCCCGTCAAGCGGAGGCGGGGGGGAGCAGTTCTTC. This encodes CASSPSSGGGGEQFF.

This chain links TRBV18 with TRBJ1-1; D possibly corresponds to TRBD1 (6 bases). Trimming pared 0 bases from V and 4 bases from J, leaving 12 bases between. Germline lookup yields CDR1 KGHSH and CDR2 LQKENI. The CDR3 covers 15 residues. The CDR3 sequence: CASSPPIEGGTEAFF. The CDR3 DNA is TGTGCCAGCTCACCACCGATAGAGGGGGGCACTGAAGCTTTCTTT.

Worth noting for this clone: The same CDR3 is also encoded by other DNA sequences in this sample. The rearrangement joins TRBV7-2 to TRBJ2-1; tentative D call: TRBD1 (5 bases). CDR1 and CDR2 from the germline V gene are SGHTA and FQGNSA. This CDR3 region has 13 residues. The V and J ends lost 6 bases and 4 bases respectively, with 10 bases between them. The CDR3 bases are TGTGCCAGCAGTTCCACAGGTTACAATGAGCAGTTCTTC. The encoded protein is CASSSTGYNEQFF.

This clone was seen a few times. The chain is built from TRBV2 and TRBJ2-7; perhaps TRBD1 as D (6 bases). In germline, CDR1 is SNHLY, CDR2 FYNNEI. V was shortened by 5 bases and J by 2 bases, with 10 bases between the two germline ends. CDR3 length equals 13 residues. The CDR3 here is CASSLRGTYEQYF. The CDR3 coding sequence is TGTGCCAGCAGTCTCAGGGGCACCTACGAGCAGTACTTC.

The chain has TRBV5-4 and TRBJ2-5, with 7 bases aligning to TRBD1. Per the germline V gene, CDR1 is SGHNT and CDR2 is YYREEE (reference sequence). The CDR3 has 15 amino acids. With V trimmed by 1 base and J by 4 bases, 7 bases remained unmatched. For the CDR3, the DNA is TGTGCCAGCAGCTTGAGGCGCGCAGGGGGAGAGACCCAGTACTTC. It specifies CASSLRRAGGETQYF.